The subject of this entry is one T cell receptor beta chain. As handled by the study authors: Using reference gene primer amplification, nucleated cell counts were estimated. Using immunoSEQ multiplex PCR, the repertoire was profiled, and TCRdb retains in-frame clones only, with some absent. The V and J calls and the clone size are those of that table, but D and trimming were determined from the DNA. The sample has 200,000 to 300,000 clones, around 87% seen once. This specimen belongs to a study of blood T cell repertoires in COVID-19. Whole-study context: Collection of acute and convalescent COVID-19 samples took place in the United States, Italy and Spain. In each case, the material was cDNA or gDNA derived from T cells, B-cell-depleted T cells, or PBMCs.

The CDR3 length is 16 residues. Trimming took off 2 bases at V and 0 bases at J, with 9 bases between the two ends. Germline V lookup: CDR1 SGHRS, CDR2 YFSETQ. This rearrangement joins TRBV5-1 to TRBJ2-6; D unclear. The sequencing sample was made of peripheral blood. This TCR came from a woman in her 70s with active or convalescent COVID-19. In DNA form, the CDR3 reads TGCGCCAGCAGCTTAAGTCCGGTCTCTGGGGCCAACGTCCTGACTTTC. It is translated as CASSLSPVSGANVLTF. Full variable domain (missing parts from reference TRBV5-1 and TRBJ2-6): KAGVTQTPRYLIKTRGQQVTLSCSPISGHRSVSWYQQTPGQGLQFLFEYFSETQRNKGNFPGRFSGRQFSNSRSEMNVSTLELGDSALYLCASSLSPVSGANVLTFGAGSRLTVL.